This TCR beta chain was sequenced in a study of T cells in localized non-small cell lung cancer. Study-wide results and limits: In the blood, greater T cell density corresponded to longer overall survival. Since sequencing was restricted to only one region of the tumor, intratumor heterogeneity remains a possibility.

Using immunoSEQ multiplex PCR, the repertoire was profiled, and TCRdb retains in-frame clones only, with some absent. This table holds 100,000 to 150,000 clones, around 89% found once. As concerns this clone: The antigen is not known.

The CDR3 contains 15 residues. Germline V gene sequence: CDR1 WNHNN, CDR2 SYGVQD (reference sequence). With V trimmed by 5 bases and J by 4 bases, 3 bases remained unmatched. The rearrangement links TRBV10-1 to TRBJ2-6; 9 nucleotides match TRBD2. Sample: peripheral blood, taken before any cancer treatment. The origin of this receptor is a female donor older than 55 with stage I lung adenocarcinoma. CDR3 coding DNA: TGCGCCAGCAGTAATAGCGGGAGCGGGGCCAACGTCCTGACTTTC. This sequence encodes CASSNSGSGANVLTF.